A single sample is the source of the 23 T cell receptor beta chains below, sequenced in a study of blood T cell repertoires in COVID-19. Measured with immunoSEQ multiplex PCR; TCRdb has only the in-frame clones, and not every one. The sample includes roughly 100,000 clones, roughly 86% of them seen just once. Material: peripheral blood. The receptors were gathered from a man in his fifties or sixties with active or convalescent COVID-19.

CDR3 coding DNA: TGTGCCAGCAGACGGGACAGTAGCACAGATACGCAGTATTTT. Its translation is CASRRDSSTDTQYF. The J gene is TRBJ2-3, the V gene TRBV5-4; 7 bases line up with TRBD1. Trimming at V came to 5 bases and at J to 0 bases, leaving 3 bases not matched to a gene. The CDR3 runs 14 residues. Germline V CDR1 and CDR2: SGHNT, YYREEE (reference sequence). Filled out from reference TRBV5-4 and TRBJ2-3, the complete variable domain reads ETGVTQSPTHLIKTRGQQVTLRCSSQSGHNTVSWYQQALGQGPQFIFQYYREEENGRGNFPPRFSGLQFPNYSSELNVNALELDDSALYLCASRRDSSTDTQYFGPGTRLTVL.

Only one count was recorded for this clone. The J gene is TRBJ1-2, the V gene TRBV28; D might be TRBD1 (6 bases). This CDR3 spans 14 amino acids. The germline CDR1 and CDR2 sequences are MDHEN and SYDVKM. The V end lost 6 bases, the J end lost 6 bases, and 17 bases lay between the germline ends. CDR3 protein: CASSTVQGTHGYTF. CDR3 coding DNA: TGTGCCAGCAGCACCGTTCAGGGGACCCATGGCTACACCTTC.

The CDR3 bases are TGTGCCAGCAGTCCCTATAGCGGGGGGGCGGGAGATACGCAGTATTTT. Translated: CASSPYSGGAGDTQYF. The gene calls are TRBV27 and TRBJ2-3, with 11 bases identical to TRBD2. V dropped 5 bases and J dropped 5; count of bases not matched to a gene: 9. CDR1 is MNHEY, CDR2 SMNVEV, per germline (reference sequence). The CDR3 spans 16 residues.

V gene TRBV30 combines with J gene TRBJ2-1; possibly TRBD1 for D (7 bases). V was trimmed by 0 bases and J by 14 bases, leaving 11 bases between them. The CDR3 covers 11 residues. Germline-derived CDR1 and CDR2 are GTSNPN and SVGIG (reference sequence). CDR3 DNA sequence: TGTGCCTGGAGTGTAACCAGGGGGGAGTTCTTC. This codes for CAWSVTRGEFF.

The rearrangement uses TRBV9 and TRBJ2-5, with 11 bases matching TRBD1. The germline V gene has CDR1 SGDLS and CDR2 YYNGEE. CDR3 length equals 15 residues. The V and J ends lost 0 bases and 4 bases, in that order; junction bases with no gene match: 2. CDR3 DNA sequence: TGTGCCAGCAGCGTAGAGGACAGGGGGCGAGAGACCCAGTACTTC. Translation: CASSVEDRGRETQYF.

J is TRBJ2-7 and V is TRBV18, with 12 bases lining up with TRBD2. CDR3 length: 14 residues. Germline V gene sequence: CDR1 KGHSH, CDR2 LQKENI. J lost 7 bases, V lost 2 bases, and 3 bases had no gene match. CDR3 amino acids: CASSPRLAGDEQYF. CDR3 DNA sequence: TGTGCCAGCTCACCAAGACTAGCGGGGGATGAGCAGTACTTC. The whole variable domain, filled in from reference TRBV18 and TRBJ2-7, reads NAGVMQNPRHLVRRRGQEARLRCSPMKGHSHVYWYRQLPEEGLKFMVYLQKENIIDESGMPKERFSAEFPKEGPSILRIQQVVRGDSAAYFCASSPRLAGDEQYFGPGTRLTVT.

This clone was seen a few times. V usage is TRBV10-3 and J usage is TRBJ2-2; D possibly corresponds to TRBD2 (8 bases). The CDR3 has 14 amino acids. Trimming stripped 8 bases from V and 5 bases from J, with 15 bases between. CDR1 is ENHRY and CDR2 is SYGVKD in the germline V gene. The CDR3 DNA sequence: TGTGCCATCGCGGGAGGCAGGGGGACCGGGGAGCTGTTTTTT. This encodes CAIAGGRGTGELFF.

This chain joins TRBV18 and TRBJ2-3; 9 bases agree with TRBD2. The CDR3 consists of 17 residues. Germline V lookup: CDR1 KGHSH, CDR2 LQKENI. Losses at the gene ends were 3 bases for V and 4 bases for J; bases not matched to a gene: 11. This CDR3 is CASSPNYSGGSADTQYF. As DNA, the CDR3 is TGTGCCAGCTCACCGAACTATAGCGGGGGAAGCGCAGATACGCAGTATTTT.

This chain connects TRBV10-3 to TRBJ2-7; unclear D gene. Germline loops: CDR1 ENHRY, CDR2 SYGVKD. Trimming pared 2 bases from V and 0 bases from J, leaving 8 bases between. The CDR3 is 14 residues long. This chain's CDR3 is CAISEVPRSYEQYV. CDR3 sequence (DNA): TGTGCCATCAGTGAGGTTCCCCGCTCCTACGAGCAGTACGTC.

This clone was seen a few times. The V gene is TRBV6-5, the J gene TRBJ2-2; maybe TRBD2 (5 bases). V lost 4 bases and J 7 bases, leaving 13 bases between the germline ends. This CDR3 region has 14 residues. CDR1 and CDR2 (germline): MNHEY, SVGAGI. CDR3 coding DNA: TGTGCCAGCAGTTCGGGTTACACTAGCGGGGAGCTGTTTTTT. Protein: CASSSGYTSGELFF.

This clone was counted a few times. The chain combines TRBV7-9 with TRBJ1-3, with TRBD1 as a possible D gene (5 bases). V was shortened by 2 bases and J by 0 bases, with 8 bases between the two germline ends. Germline V gene lookup returns CDR1 SEHNR and CDR2 FQNEAQ (reference sequence). The length of the CDR3 is 15 residues. The CDR3 sequence is CASSLTTGSGNTIYF. DNA for the CDR3: TGTGCCAGCAGCTTAACCACAGGCTCTGGAAACACCATATATTTT.

The J gene is TRBJ1-6, the V gene TRBV6-5; 10 nucleotides line up with TRBD1. Germline values: CDR1 MNHEY, CDR2 SVGAGI. CDR3 size: 14 residues. The junction had 4 bases not matched to a gene; V was cut back by 4 bases and J by 10 bases. CDR3 amino acids: CASSSGTGASPLHF. CDR3 nucleotides: TGTGCCAGCAGTTCCGGGACAGGGGCCTCACCCCTCCACTTT.

The V call is TRBV28, the J call TRBJ1-5; TRBD1 matches at 8 bases. The length of the CDR3 is 16 residues. J was trimmed by 0 bases and V by 0 bases; bases with no gene match: 1. Germline loops: CDR1 MDHEN, CDR2 SYDVKM. CDR3 residues: CASSLWGQVSNQPQHF. The CDR3 coding sequence is TGTGCCAGCAGTTTATGGGGACAGGTTAGCAATCAGCCCCAGCATTTT.

This chain connects TRBV7-2 to TRBJ1-1; D is perhaps TRBD1 (5 bases). The CDR3 totals 13 residues. In germline, CDR1 is SGHTA, CDR2 FQGNSA. V lost 5 bases, J lost 5 bases, and 12 bases lay in between. The CDR3 region is CASSPQGITEAFF. CDR3 in DNA: TGTGCCAGCAGCCCTCAGGGTATTACTGAAGCTTTCTTT.

The chain links TRBV19 to TRBJ1-2; TRBD1 agrees at 9 bases. Germline-derived CDR1 and CDR2 are LNHDA and SQIVND (reference sequence). V dropped 7 bases and J dropped 2; count of bases not matched to a gene: 11. This CDR3 contains 16 residues. CDR3 nucleotides: TGTGCCAGTACCGCCGGGACAGGGCGGGGAAACTATGGCTACACCTTC. Its protein product is CASTAGTGRGNYGYTF.

The chain combines TRBV24-1 with TRBJ2-5; TRBD2 matches 16 bases. The germline V gene has CDR1 KGHDR and CDR2 SFDVKD. This CDR3 comprises 19 residues. The ends lost 5 bases at V and 5 bases at J; junction bases unmatched: 13. The CDR3 region is CATSAEPGLAGGPKETQYF. CDR3 bases: TGTGCCACCAGTGCCGAACCGGGACTAGCGGGGGGGCCGAAGGAGACCCAGTACTTC.

The CDR3 loop is CAWSHRGSNQPQHF. CDR3 sequence (DNA): TGTGCCTGGAGTCACCGCGGTAGCAATCAGCCCCAGCATTTT. V and J are TRBV30 and TRBJ1-5, with no clear D. V lost 2 bases and J 0 bases, leaving 8 bases between the germline ends. CDR1 is GTSNPN and CDR2 is SVGIG in the germline V gene (reference sequence). The CDR3 has 14 amino acids. Full variable domain (outside the CDR3, taken from reference TRBV30 and TRBJ1-5): SQTIHQWPATLVQPVGSPLSLECTVEGTSNPNLYWYRQAAGRGLQLLFYSVGIGQISSEVPQNLSASRPQDRQFILSSKKLLLSDSGFYLCAWSHRGSNQPQHFGDGTRLSIL.

This clone was seen once. The chain has TRBV10-3 and TRBJ2-5; D is possibly TRBD2 (6 bases). The CDR3 covers 16 residues. With 6 bases removed from V and 2 bases from J, the gap between germline ends came to 19 bases. Germline loops: CDR1 ENHRY, CDR2 SYGVKD. CDR3 DNA: TGTGCCATCAGGAGGGATAGGCGGGGACTTCAAGAGACCCAGTACTTC. Its translation is CAIRRDRRGLQETQYF.

The J gene is TRBJ2-1, the V gene TRBV11-2; 11 bases are a match to TRBD2. The germline V gene encodes CDR1 SGHAT and CDR2 FQNNGV. The J segment lost 4 bases and the V segment lost 6 bases, leaving 5 bases of the junction unmatched. The CDR3 totals 15 residues. The CDR3 nucleotides are TGTGCCAGCAGGTTCGGACTAGCGGGTTACAATGAGCAGTTCTTC. It codes for CASRFGLAGYNEQFF.

The chain combines TRBV27 with TRBJ1-6; TRBD1 is a possible D gene (6 bases). This CDR3 has 15 residues. The V and J ends lost 6 bases and 8 bases respectively, with 17 bases between them. Germline V gene data show CDR1 as MNHEY and CDR2 as SMNVEV (reference sequence). The CDR3 nucleotides are TGTGCCAGCAGCTTGACCAGGGGTTTGGATTCACCCCTCCACTTT. It codes for CASSLTRGLDSPLHF.

The J gene is TRBJ2-1, the V gene TRBV10-3; 13 bases align to TRBD2. Trimming removed 4 bases from V and 8 bases from J; junction bases left unmatched: 5. CDR1 and CDR2 from the germline V gene are ENHRY and SYGVKD. This CDR3 is built from 15 residues. This chain's CDR3 is CAISAGLAGRDEQFF. CDR3 nucleotides: TGTGCCATCAGTGCGGGACTAGCGGGGAGGGATGAGCAGTTCTTC.

This clone was picked up a small number of times. The chain couples TRBV6-5 to TRBJ1-2; D gene unclear. Germline V gives CDR1 MNHEY, CDR2 SVGAGI. The CDR3 covers 14 residues. V lost 0 bases to trimming and J lost 5 bases, with 10 bases between them. The CDR3 loop is CASSYSVVEYGYTF. The DNA of the CDR3 is TGTGCCAGCAGTTACTCGGTGGTTGAGTATGGCTACACCTTC.

The chain couples TRBV29-1 to TRBJ2-1, with 12 nucleotides matching TRBD1. The CDR3 is 14 residues long. Germline V CDR1 and CDR2: SQVTM, ANQGSEA. V lost 3 bases, J lost 8 bases, and 5 bases stayed unmatched. The CDR3 protein is CSVDPGTGGHEQFF. CDR3 nucleotide sequence: TGCAGCGTTGATCCCGGGACAGGGGGCCATGAGCAGTTCTTC.